The clone carrying this T cell receptor (beta chain) was observed at least ten times. Germline assignment: CDR1 SQVTM and CDR2 ANQGSEA. The V end was cut by 7 bases, the J end by 3 bases, with 13 bases between. The CDR3 is made up of 12 amino acids. These data are taken from a study of HIV-infected children after antiretroviral therapy interruption. Turning to the study itself: Interruption-arm sampling covered weeks 0, 12, interruption end (24 or 48), and about 3 years post-study.

A 3' RACE protocol on RNA, with unique molecular identifiers, produced the TCR library. MiXCR was run by TCRdb on the 3' RACE reads, yielding one entry per CDR3 protein. This sample has about 86,000 distinct CDR3 sequences, with around 6.9% found just once. The treatment: PENTA 11 planned treatment interruption arm or continuous ART arm. At least 24 weeks of at least three-drug ART, in children 2 to 15 years. The chain is built from TRBV29-1 and TRBJ2-7; D is uncertain. This specimen was CD45RA+ CD4+ T cells from PBMCs, pooled from several time points, taken from a donor given antiretroviral therapy, either interrupted or continuous. Subset meaning: naive CD4+ CD45RA+ CD45RO- T cells. The sequence was obtained from a pool of human donors with HIV. CDR3 nucleotide sequence: TGCAGCGCTGTAACATCACACTACGAGCAGTACTTC. Translation: CSAVTSHYEQYF.